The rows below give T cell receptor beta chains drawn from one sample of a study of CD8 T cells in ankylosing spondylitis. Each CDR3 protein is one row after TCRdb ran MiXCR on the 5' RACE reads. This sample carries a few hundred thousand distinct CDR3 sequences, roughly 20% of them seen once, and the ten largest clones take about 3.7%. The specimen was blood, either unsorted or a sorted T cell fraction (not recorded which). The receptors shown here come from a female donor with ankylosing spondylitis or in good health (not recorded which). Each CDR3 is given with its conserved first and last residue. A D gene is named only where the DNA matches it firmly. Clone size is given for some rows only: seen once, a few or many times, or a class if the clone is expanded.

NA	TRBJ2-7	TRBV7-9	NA	CASAPDGRTLEQYF	TGTGCCAGCGCCCCAGATGGGAGAACGTTGGAGCAGTACTTC
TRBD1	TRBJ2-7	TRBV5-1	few	CASSLGQGGEQYF	TGCGCCAGCAGCTTGGGACAGGGTGGGGAGCAGTACTTC
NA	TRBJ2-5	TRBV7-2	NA	CASSLASAGETQYF	TGTGCCAGCAGCTTAGCTAGCGCCGGAGAGACCCAGTACTTC
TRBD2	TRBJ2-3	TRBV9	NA	CASSVASGRPPGTDTQYF	TGTGCCAGCAGCGTAGCAAGCGGGAGGCCGCCTGGCACAGATACGCAGTATTTT
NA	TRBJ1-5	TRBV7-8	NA	CASSLALGLNQPQHF	TGTGCCAGCAGCTTAGCGCTAGGGCTCAATCAGCCCCAGCATTTT
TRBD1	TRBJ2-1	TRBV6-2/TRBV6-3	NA	CASSHRGEQFF	TGTGCCAGCAGCCACAGGGGTGAGCAGTTCTTC
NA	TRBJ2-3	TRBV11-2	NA	CASSLGGGRVDTQYF	TGTGCCAGCAGCTTAGGGGGAGGCAGGGTAGATACGCAGTATTTT
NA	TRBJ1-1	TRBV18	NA	CASSPRAGRKNTEAFF	TGTGCCAGCTCACCAAGAGCGGGGCGGAAGAACACTGAAGCTTTCTTT
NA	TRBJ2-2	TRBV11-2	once	CASIPSRVRNTGELFF	TGTGCCAGCATCCCGAGTCGTGTAAGGAACACCGGGGAGCTGTTTTTT
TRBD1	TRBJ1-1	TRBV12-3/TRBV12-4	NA	CASSSLGQVEAFF	TGTGCCAGCAGTTCCCTTGGACAGGTAGAAGCTTTCTTT
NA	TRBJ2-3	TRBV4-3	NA	CASSHQEGTDTQYF	TGCGCCAGCAGCCACCAGGAGGGCACAGATACGCAGTATTTT
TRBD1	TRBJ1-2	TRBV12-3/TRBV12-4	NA	CASRKDRAHYGYTF	TGTGCCAGCAGGAAGGACAGGGCTCACTATGGCTACACCTTC
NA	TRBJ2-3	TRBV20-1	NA	CSGPGLPPTDTQYF	TGCAGTGGCCCGGGGTTGCCCCCCACAGATACGCAGTATTTT
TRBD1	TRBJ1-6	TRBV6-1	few	CASRTPRQGYRSPLHF	TGTGCCAGCAGAACCCCGAGACAGGGGTACAGGTCACCCCTCCACTTT
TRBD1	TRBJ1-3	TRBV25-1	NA	CASSETGTVRNTIYF	TGTGCCAGCAGTGAAACCGGGACAGTAAGAAACACCATATATTTT
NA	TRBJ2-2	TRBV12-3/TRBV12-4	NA	CASSRGQGTTNTGELFF	TGTGCCAGCAGCCGGGGCCAGGGGACCACTAACACCGGGGAGCTGTTTTTT
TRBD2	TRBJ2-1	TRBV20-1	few	CSARTSAYVNEQFF	TGCAGTGCCCGAACTAGCGCATACGTCAATGAGCAGTTCTTC